One sample yielded the 12 T cell receptor beta chains listed below, sequenced in a study of T cells in Graves' hyperthyroidism and ophthalmopathy. RNA transcripts gave rise to amplified TCR beta CDR3 regions. HTBI primers were employed in a first-round RT-PCR of the TCR CDR3. MiXCR, applied by TCRdb to the multiplex PCR reads, yields one record per CDR3 protein. The sample gives some 800,000 distinct CDR3 sequences, 38% of which show up once; 8% to 9% is in the top ten. Sequenced input: blood. The receptor set was obtained from a man between 18 and 29 years old with Graves' hyperthyroidism.

This clonotype has a handful of counts. The chain combines TRBV19 with TRBJ1-6, with D possibly matching TRBD1 (5 bases). With 7 bases removed from V and 1 base from J, the gap between germline ends came to 14 bases. Germline CDR1 and CDR2: LNHDA and SQIVND (reference sequence). CDR3 length: 16 amino acids. CDR3 DNA sequence: TGTGCCAGTAAACCGCAAGAGGGGTCCTATAATTCACCCCTCCACTTT. Amino acids: CASKPQEGSYNSPLHF.

In DNA form, the CDR3 reads TGTGCCAGCGTAGCGGGGGGCGGTGAGACCCAGTACTTC. It codes for CASVAGGGETQYF. J is TRBJ2-5 and V is TRBV11-2; TRBD2 matches at 10 bases. Germline V gene sequence: CDR1 SGHAT, CDR2 FQNNGV. The CDR3 is 13 amino acids. V shed 8 bases and J 5 bases; nucleotides not matched to a gene: 5.

This clonotype occurred many times. This sequence joins TRBV5-8 and TRBJ1-4; 7 bases are shared with TRBD1. V was pared by 3 bases and J by 16 bases, with 9 bases of the junction left unmatched. This CDR3 region has 12 residues. In germline, CDR1 is SGHTS, CDR2 YDEGEE. The CDR3 DNA follows: TGTGCCAGCAGCTCGGTCACAGGACAGGAGTTTTTT. Its protein product is CASSSVTGQEFF.

The chain is built from TRBV25-1 and TRBJ2-1; D is unclear. Germline V lookup: CDR1 MGHDK, CDR2 SYGVNS. This CDR3 has 12 amino acids. The V and J ends lost 1 base and 7 bases respectively, with 5 bases between them. The CDR3 DNA reads TGTGCCAGCAGTGAATCCCCAAATGAGCAGTTCTTC. As protein: CASSESPNEQFF.

This clonotype was observed a handful of times. The CDR3 sequence is CASSQERVAEAFF. The DNA for the CDR3 is TGCGCCAGCAGCCAAGAAAGAGTCGCTGAAGCTTTCTTT. The rearrangement links TRBV4-1 to TRBJ1-1; D is uncertain. Germline CDR1 reads MGHRA; CDR2 reads YSYEKL. Trimming left V 0 bases short and J 6 bases short, with 8 bases between. CDR3 length equals 13 residues.

V gene TRBV29-1 combines with J gene TRBJ2-7; 10 nucleotides align to TRBD1. The CDR3 runs 15 residues. In germline, CDR1 is SQVTM, CDR2 ANQGSEA. Trimming cost V 4 bases and J 5 bases; bases outside gene matches: 11. The CDR3 is CSVGRQGAHLNEQYF. In nucleotides, the CDR3 is TGCAGCGTTGGGCGACAGGGGGCGCATCTCAACGAGCAGTACTTC.

V usage is TRBV20-1 and J usage is TRBJ2-7; the match to TRBD2 covers 9 bases. This CDR3 comprises 13 residues. V lost 2 bases and J lost 7; bases outside the gene matches: 6. Germline CDR1 reads DFQATT; CDR2 reads SNEGSKA (reference sequence). The chain's CDR3 is CSARPAGGREQYF. CDR3 nucleotide sequence: TGCAGTGCTAGACCAGCGGGAGGCCGGGAGCAGTACTTC.

In regard to this clonotype: The junction departs from germline at one end; a sequencing error may be responsible. The genes are TRBV10-3 and TRBJ1-5; D gene uncertain. This CDR3 has 16 residues. Germline lookup yields CDR1 ENHRY and CDR2 SYGVKD. The CDR3 DNA reads as TGTGCCAGCCTCGGACCGGACTGGACCCTCAATCGGCCCCAGCATTTT. Its translation: CASLGPDWTLNRPQHF.

This clonotype was recorded many times. The chain uses TRBV7-9 and TRBJ2-2, with D possibly matching TRBD2 (6 bases). The CDR3 has 12 amino acids. The V gene's germline CDR1 is SEHNR and CDR2 FQNEAQ (reference sequence). V lost 7 bases and J lost 7, with 10 bases in between. The CDR3 region has the DNA TGTGCCAGCAACTCGGGGGTCGGGGAGCTGTTTTTT. Encoded protein: CASNSGVGELFF.

This chain joins TRBV4-1 and TRBJ1-3; D gene unclear. Germline assignment: CDR1 MGHRA and CDR2 YSYEKL. V was pared by 0 bases and J by 6 bases, with 6 bases between. This CDR3 has 13 residues. The CDR3 loop reads CASSQDRENTIYF. The CDR3 nucleotides read TGCGCCAGCAGCCAAGATAGGGAAAACACCATATATTTT.

This clonotype has at least ten counts. This chain joins TRBV7-2 and TRBJ1-1, with 7 nucleotides matching TRBD1. Germline lookup yields CDR1 SGHTA and CDR2 FQGNSA. There are 15 residues in the CDR3. Germline trimming cut 5 bases from V and 5 bases from J; bases unmatched to any gene: 11. The DNA for the CDR3 is TGTGCCAGCAGCCCATCAGGGGGAGGTTCTACTGAAGCTTTCTTT. Translated: CASSPSGGGSTEAFF.

Ten or more counts support this clonotype. The V gene is TRBV25-1, the J gene TRBJ1-2; 10 bases agree with TRBD1. The CDR3 runs 12 residues. Germline assignment: CDR1 MGHDK and CDR2 SYGVNS. Trimming took 4 bases from V and 8 from J; bases not matched to a gene: 1. CDR3 protein: CASSAGQGGYTF. DNA of the CDR3: TGTGCCAGCAGTGCGGGACAGGGGGGCTACACCTTC.